This section outlines one TCR beta chain sequence together with its context. Its target is unknown. The V and J ends lost 1 base and 3 bases respectively, with 10 bases between them. The CDR3 has 14 residues. CDR1 MGHDK and CDR2 SYGVNS come from the germline V gene. The data belong to a study of cytomegalovirus exposure and HLA in healthy donors. Findings and caveats of the study: Segments of the TCR beta V type were, in most cases, productive about 87% or about 30% of the time in an earlier analysis. Common viral pathogens seemed to be connected with several of the most significant clusters, according to a later analysis.

The PCR made use of 60 Vbeta and 13 Jbeta primers. Assay used: immunoSEQ multiplex PCR; TCRdb lists only in-frame clones, some missing. The table has tens of thousands of clones, around 77% seen once. The gene calls are TRBV25-1 and TRBJ2-7; D may be TRBD2 (7 bases). The receptor comes from a man aged 25-45 years in good health and CMV-seronegative. The sample comprised PBMCs. CDR3: CASSESGGHYEQYF. Here the CDR3 DNA reads TGTGCCAGCAGTGAATCCGGGGGGCACTACGAGCAGTACTTC.